Sequencing of this T cell receptor (beta chain) was carried out in a study of type 1 regulatory T cells. The wider study: T-allo10 is a Tr1-enriched, alloantigen-specific CD4 T cell product made in vitro.

This clonotype rates as medium-sized. Antigen specificity is unknown. The CDR3 contains 16 residues. With 1 base removed from V and 1 base from J, the gap between germline ends came to 12 bases. Germline-derived CDR1 and CDR2 are SGHRS and YFSETQ. TCRdb ran MiXCR on the reads and lists one entry per CDR3 protein. The data contain tens of thousands of distinct CDR3 sequences, 9.5% to 15% of them seen just once; the ten biggest clones take up 8% to 8.5%. The chain recombines TRBV5-1 with TRBJ2-1; a weak D match, TRBD2 (6 bases). This clonotype was sampled from a human donor in good health. Sequenced: cultured non-Tr1 T cells, either the whole culture or a sorted T cell fraction (not recorded which). Here the CDR3 reads CASSLIGGRSYNEQFF. CDR3 in DNA: TGCGCCAGCAGCTTGATAGGTGGGAGGTCCTACAATGAGCAGTTCTTC.